This T cell receptor (beta chain) is from a study of blood T cell repertoires in COVID-19. Study-level information: Some COVID-19 samples were acute and others convalescent; all came from the United States, Italy and Spain.

Authors' methods: Amplification of reference gene primers provided the estimated nucleated cell counts. Only in-frame clones appear in the TCRdb table, and some are missing; sequencing was by immunoSEQ multiplex PCR. That table furnishes V, J and clone size, whereas the DNA furnished D and trimming. This sample yields tens of thousands of clones, of which under 85% are seen a single time; about 9.9% belongs to the top ten. The CDR3 runs to 13 residues. Germline trimming cut 6 bases from V and 4 bases from J; bases unmatched to any gene: 3. In germline, CDR1 is MRHNA, CDR2 SNTAGT. The rearrangement uses TRBV6-4 and TRBJ1-1; the match to TRBD1 covers 9 bases. The sequence was obtained from a human donor in a cohort sampled during active COVID-19. The sample consisted of peripheral blood. Here the CDR3 reads CASRKDRGTEAFF. Here the CDR3 DNA reads TGTGCCAGCAGAAAGGACAGGGGCACTGAAGCTTTCTTT.